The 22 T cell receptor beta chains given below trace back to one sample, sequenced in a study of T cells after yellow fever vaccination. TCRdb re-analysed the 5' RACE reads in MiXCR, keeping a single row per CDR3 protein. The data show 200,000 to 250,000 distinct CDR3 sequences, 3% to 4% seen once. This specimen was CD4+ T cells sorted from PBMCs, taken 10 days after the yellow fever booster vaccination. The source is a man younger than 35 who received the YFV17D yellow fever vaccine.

The CDR3: CASSSQGRESEQYV. In nucleotides, the CDR3 is TGTGCCAGCAGTTCCCAGGGCAGGGAGAGCGAGCAGTACGTC. The chain couples TRBV28 to TRBJ2-7; the D gene could be TRBD1 or TRBD2 (5 bases each). The CDR3 contains 14 residues. The ends were cut back, 4 bases at V and 6 bases at J, with 16 bases in the middle. Per the germline V gene, CDR1 is MDHEN and CDR2 is SYDVKM.

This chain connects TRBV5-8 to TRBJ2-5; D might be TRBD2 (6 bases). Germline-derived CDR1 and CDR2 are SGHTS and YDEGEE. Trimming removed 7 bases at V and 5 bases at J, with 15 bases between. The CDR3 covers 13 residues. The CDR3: CASGFSGPETQYF. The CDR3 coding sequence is TGTGCCAGCGGATTTAGCGGTCCTGAGACCCAGTACTTC.

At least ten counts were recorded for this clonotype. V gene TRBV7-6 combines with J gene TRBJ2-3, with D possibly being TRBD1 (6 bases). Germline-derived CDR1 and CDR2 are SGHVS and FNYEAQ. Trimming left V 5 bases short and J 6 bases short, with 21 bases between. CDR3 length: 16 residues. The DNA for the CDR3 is TGTGCCAGCAGCCCGGGTCAGGGGAGTTTCGGGGATACGCAGTATTTT. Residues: CASSPGQGSFGDTQYF. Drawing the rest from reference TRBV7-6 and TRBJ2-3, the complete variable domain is GAGVSQSPRYKVTKRGQDVALRCDPISGHVSLYWYRQALGQGPEFLTYFNYEAQQDKSGLPNDRFSAERPEGSISTLTIQRTEQRDSAMYRCASSPGQGSFGDTQYFGPGTRLTVL.

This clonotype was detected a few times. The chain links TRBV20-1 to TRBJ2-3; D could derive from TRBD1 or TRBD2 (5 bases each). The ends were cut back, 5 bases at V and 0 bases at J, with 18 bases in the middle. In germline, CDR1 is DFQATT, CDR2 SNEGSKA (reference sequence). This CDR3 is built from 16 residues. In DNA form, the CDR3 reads TGCAGTGCTCATCCCCAATTCGGGGCTAGCACAGATACGCAGTATTTT. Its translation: CSAHPQFGASTDTQYF.

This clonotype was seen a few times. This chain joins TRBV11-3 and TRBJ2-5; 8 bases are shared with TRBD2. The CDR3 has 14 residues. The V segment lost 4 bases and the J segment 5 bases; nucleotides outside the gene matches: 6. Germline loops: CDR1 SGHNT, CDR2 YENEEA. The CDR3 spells CASSYTGGAETQYF. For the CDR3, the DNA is TGTGCCAGCAGCTATACGGGGGGGGCGGAGACCCAGTACTTC.

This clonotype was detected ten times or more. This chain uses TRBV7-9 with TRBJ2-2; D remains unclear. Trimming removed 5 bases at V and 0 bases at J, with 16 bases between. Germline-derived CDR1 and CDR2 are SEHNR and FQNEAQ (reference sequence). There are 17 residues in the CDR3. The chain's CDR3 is CASSQDRLLSNTGELFF. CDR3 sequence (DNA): TGTGCCAGCAGCCAAGATAGACTCCTTTCGAACACCGGGGAGCTGTTTTTT.

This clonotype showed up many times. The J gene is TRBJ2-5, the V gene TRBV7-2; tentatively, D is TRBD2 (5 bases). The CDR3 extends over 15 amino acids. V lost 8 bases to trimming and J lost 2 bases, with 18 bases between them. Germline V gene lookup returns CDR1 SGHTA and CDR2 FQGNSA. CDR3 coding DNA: TGTGCCAGCGCTTTTGATCCCGGGGATCAAGAGACCCAGTACTTC. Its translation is CASAFDPGDQETQYF.

The CDR3 loop reads CSASAVAGSPVTQYF. CDR3 sequence (DNA): TGCAGTGCTAGCGCGGTAGCGGGGTCCCCAGTGACCCAGTACTTC. The chain carries TRBV20-1 and TRBJ2-5; 8 bases match TRBD2. Germline V CDR1 and CDR2: DFQATT, SNEGSKA (reference sequence). Trimming at V came to 3 bases and at J to 7 bases, leaving 13 bases not matched to a gene. The CDR3 has 15 residues.

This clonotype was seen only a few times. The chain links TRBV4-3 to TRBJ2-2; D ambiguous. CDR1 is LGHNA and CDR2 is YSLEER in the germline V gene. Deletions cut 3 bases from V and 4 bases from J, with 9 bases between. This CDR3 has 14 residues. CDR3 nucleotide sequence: TGCGCCAGCAGCCATCGCCCGGGCACCGGGGAGCTGTTTTTT. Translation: CASSHRPGTGELFF.

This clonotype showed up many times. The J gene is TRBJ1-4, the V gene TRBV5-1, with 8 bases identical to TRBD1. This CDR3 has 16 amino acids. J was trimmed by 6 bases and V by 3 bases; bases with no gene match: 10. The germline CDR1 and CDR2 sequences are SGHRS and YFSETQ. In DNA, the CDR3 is TGCGCCAGCAGCTCCCGTCCCGGACAGGGAGATGAAAAACTGTTTTTT. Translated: CASSSRPGQGDEKLFF.

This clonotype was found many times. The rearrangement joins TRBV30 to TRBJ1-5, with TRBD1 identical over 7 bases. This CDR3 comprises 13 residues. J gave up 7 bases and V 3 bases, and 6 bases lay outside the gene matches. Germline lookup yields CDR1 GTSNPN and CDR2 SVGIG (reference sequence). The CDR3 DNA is TGTGCCTGGAGCCCACAGGGGAAGCAGCCCCAGCATTTT. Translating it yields CAWSPQGKQPQHF.

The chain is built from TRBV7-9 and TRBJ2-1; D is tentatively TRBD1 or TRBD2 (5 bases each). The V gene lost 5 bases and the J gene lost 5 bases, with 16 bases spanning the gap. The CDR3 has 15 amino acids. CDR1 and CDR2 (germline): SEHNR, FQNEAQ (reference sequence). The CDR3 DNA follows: TGTGCCAGCAGCCCCGGGACGCACTGGGACAATGAGCAGTTCTTC. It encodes CASSPGTHWDNEQFF.

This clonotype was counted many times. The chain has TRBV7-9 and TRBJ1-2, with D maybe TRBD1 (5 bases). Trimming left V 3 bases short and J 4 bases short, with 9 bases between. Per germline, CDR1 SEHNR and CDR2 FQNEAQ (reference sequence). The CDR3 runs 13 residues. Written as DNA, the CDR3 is TGTGCCAGCAGCTTGGGGCCCTCCTATGGCTACACCTTC. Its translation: CASSLGPSYGYTF.

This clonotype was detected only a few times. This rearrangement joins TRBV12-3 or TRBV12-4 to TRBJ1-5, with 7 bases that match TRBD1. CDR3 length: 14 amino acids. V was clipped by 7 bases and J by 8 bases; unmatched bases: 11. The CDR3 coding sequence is TGTGCCAGCACCCTTCGAGGGGGCGTGGAGCCCCAGCATTTT. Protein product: CASTLRGGVEPQHF.

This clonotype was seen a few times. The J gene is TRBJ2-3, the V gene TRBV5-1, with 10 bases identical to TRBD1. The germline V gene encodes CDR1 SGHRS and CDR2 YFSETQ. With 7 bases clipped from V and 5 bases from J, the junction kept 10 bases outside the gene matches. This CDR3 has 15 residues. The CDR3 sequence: CASETGTGDGDTQYF. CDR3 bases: TGCGCCAGCGAGACCGGGACAGGGGACGGAGATACGCAGTATTTT. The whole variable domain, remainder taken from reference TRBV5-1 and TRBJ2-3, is KAGVTQTPRYLIKTRGQQVTLSCSPISGHRSVSWYQQTPGQGLQFLFEYFSETQRNKGNFPGRFSGRQFSNSRSEMNVSTLELGDSALYLCASETGTGDGDTQYFGPGTRLTVL.

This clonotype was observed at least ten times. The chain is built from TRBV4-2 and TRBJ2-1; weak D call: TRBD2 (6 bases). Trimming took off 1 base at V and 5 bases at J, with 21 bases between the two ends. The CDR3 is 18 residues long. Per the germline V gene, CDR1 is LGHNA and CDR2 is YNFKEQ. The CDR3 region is CASSQGRLARGSNNEQFF. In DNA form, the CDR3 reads TGTGCCAGCAGCCAAGGTCGGCTAGCTCGGGGGTCCAACAATGAGCAGTTCTTC.

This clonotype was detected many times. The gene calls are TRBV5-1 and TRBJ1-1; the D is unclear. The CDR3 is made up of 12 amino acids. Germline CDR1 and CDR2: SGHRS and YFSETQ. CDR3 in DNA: TGCGTGGATGTCCATGGGGACACTGAAGCTTTCTTT. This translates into CVDVHGDTEAFF.

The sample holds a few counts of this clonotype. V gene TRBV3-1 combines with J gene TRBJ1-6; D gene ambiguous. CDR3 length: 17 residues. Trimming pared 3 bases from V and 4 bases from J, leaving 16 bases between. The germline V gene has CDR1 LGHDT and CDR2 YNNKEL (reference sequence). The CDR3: CASSHFIPTTYNSPLHF. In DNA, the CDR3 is TGTGCCAGCAGCCATTTTATCCCGACCACGTATAATTCACCCCTCCACTTT.

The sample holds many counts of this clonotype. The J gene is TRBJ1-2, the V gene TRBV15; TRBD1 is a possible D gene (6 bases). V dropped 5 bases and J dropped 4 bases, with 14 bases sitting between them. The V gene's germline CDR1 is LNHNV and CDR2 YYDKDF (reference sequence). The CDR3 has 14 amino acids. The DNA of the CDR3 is TGTGCCACCAGCGAGGGAGGCAGGGGCTATGGCTACACCTTC. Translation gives CATSEGGRGYGYTF. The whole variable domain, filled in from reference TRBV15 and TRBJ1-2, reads DAMVIQNPRYQVTQFGKPVTLSCSQTLNHNVMYWYQQKSSQAPKLLFHYYDKDFNNEADTPDNFQSRRPNTSFCFLDIRSPGLGDTAMYLCATSEGGRGYGYTFGSGTRLTVV.

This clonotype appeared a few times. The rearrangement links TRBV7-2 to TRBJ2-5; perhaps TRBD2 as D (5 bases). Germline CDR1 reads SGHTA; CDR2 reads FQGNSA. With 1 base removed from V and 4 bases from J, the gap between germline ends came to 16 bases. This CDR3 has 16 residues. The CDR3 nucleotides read TGTGCCAGCAGCTTAGGTAGCGTCAACAGTCCAGAGACCCAGTACTTC. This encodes CASSLGSVNSPETQYF.

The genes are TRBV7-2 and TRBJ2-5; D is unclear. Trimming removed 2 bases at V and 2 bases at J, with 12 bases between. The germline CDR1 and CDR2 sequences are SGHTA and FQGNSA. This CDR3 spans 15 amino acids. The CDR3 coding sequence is TGTGCCAGCAGCTTATATAAAATGGTACAAGAGACCCAGTACTTC. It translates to CASSLYKMVQETQYF.

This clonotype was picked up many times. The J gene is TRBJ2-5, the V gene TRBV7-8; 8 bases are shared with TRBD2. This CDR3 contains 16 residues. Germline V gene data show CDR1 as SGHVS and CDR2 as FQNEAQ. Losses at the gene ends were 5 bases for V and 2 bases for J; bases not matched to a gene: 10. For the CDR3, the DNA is TGTGCCAGCAGCCCACGTTGGAGCGGGGGACAAGAGACCCAGTACTTC. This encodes CASSPRWSGGQETQYF.